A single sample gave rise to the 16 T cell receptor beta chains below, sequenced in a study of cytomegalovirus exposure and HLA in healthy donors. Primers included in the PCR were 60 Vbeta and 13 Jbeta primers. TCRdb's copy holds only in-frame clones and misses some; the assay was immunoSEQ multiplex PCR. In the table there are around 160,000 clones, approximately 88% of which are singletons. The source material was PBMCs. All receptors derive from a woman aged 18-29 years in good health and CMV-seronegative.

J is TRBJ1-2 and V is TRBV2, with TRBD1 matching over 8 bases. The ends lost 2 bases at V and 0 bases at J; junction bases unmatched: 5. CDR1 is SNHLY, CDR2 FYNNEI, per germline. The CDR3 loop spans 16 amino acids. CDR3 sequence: CASSERGTGTNYGYTF. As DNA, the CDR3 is TGTGCCAGCAGTGAAAGGGGGACAGGAACTAACTATGGCTACACCTTC.

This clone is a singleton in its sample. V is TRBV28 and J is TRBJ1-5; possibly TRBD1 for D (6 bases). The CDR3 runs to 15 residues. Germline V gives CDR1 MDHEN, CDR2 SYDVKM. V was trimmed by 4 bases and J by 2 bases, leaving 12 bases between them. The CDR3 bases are TGTGCCAGCAGTTCTCTACAGGGTGGCAATCAGCCCCAGCATTTT. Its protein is CASSSLQGGNQPQHF.

The CDR3 is CASSQTGEADTQYF. The CDR3 DNA follows: TGTGCCAGCAGTCAAACAGGGGAGGCAGATACGCAGTATTTT. This rearrangement joins TRBV6-4 to TRBJ2-3; D may be TRBD1 (7 bases). CDR1 and CDR2 (germline): MRHNA, SNTAGT. The V and J ends lost 5 bases and 4 bases respectively, with 13 bases between them. This CDR3 is built from 14 residues.

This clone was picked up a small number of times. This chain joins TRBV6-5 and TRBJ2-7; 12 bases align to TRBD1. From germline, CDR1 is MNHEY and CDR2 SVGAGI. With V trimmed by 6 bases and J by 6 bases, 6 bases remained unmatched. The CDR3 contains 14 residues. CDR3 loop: CASRVGTGGSEQYF. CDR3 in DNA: TGTGCCAGCAGGGTGGGGACAGGGGGCTCCGAGCAGTACTTC.

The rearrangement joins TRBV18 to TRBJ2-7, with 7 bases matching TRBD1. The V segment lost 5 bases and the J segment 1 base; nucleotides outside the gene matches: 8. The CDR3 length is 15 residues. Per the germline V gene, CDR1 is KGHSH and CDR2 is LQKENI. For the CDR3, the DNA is TGTGCCAGCTCAAAAACAGGGGCCGGGTCCTACGAGCAGTACTTC. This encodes CASSKTGAGSYEQYF.

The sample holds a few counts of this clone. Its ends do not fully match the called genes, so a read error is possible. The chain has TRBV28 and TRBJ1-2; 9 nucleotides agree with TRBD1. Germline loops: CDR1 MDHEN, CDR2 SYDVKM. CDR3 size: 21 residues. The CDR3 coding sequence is TGTGCCAGCAGGTTATCCCGAATATGGACAGGGGATCACAACCCAAACTATGGCTACACCTTC. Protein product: CASRLSRIWTGDHNPNYGYTF.

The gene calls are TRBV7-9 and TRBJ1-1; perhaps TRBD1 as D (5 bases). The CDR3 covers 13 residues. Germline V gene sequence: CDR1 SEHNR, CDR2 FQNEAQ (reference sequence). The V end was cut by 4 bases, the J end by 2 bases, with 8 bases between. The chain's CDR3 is CASSSQVNTEAFF. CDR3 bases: TGTGCCAGCAGCTCACAGGTTAACACTGAAGCTTTCTTT.

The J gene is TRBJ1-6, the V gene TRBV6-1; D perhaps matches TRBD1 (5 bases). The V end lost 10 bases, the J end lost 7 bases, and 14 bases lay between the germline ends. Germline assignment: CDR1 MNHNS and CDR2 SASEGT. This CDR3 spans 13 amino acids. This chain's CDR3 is CAIWTRGNSPLHF. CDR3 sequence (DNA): TGTGCCATCTGGACAAGGGGCAATTCACCCCTCCACTTT.

In nucleotides, the CDR3 is TGTGCCAGCAGCTTGCGCCAGACAGGGGAGTTTGGCTACACCTTC. It specifies CASSLRQTGEFGYTF. The rearrangement joins TRBV11-3 to TRBJ1-2, with TRBD1 matching 8 bases. The V and J ends lost 3 bases and 7 bases, in that order; junction bases with no gene match: 10. The CDR3 totals 15 residues. The V gene's germline CDR1 is SGHNT and CDR2 YENEEA. Looking up the rest from reference TRBV11-3 and TRBJ1-2 gives the full variable domain: EAGVVQSPRYKIIEKKQPVAFWCNPISGHNTLYWYLQNLGQGPELLIRYENEEAVDDSQLPKDRFSAERLKGVDSTLKIQPAELGDSAVYLCASSLRQTGEFGYTFGSGTRLTVV.

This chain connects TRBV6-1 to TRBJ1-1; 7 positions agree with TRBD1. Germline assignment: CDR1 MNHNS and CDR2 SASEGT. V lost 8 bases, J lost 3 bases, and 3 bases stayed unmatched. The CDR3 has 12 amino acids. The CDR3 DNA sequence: TGTGCCAGCTTTCAGGGGGACACTGAAGCTTTCTTT. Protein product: CASFQGDTEAFF.

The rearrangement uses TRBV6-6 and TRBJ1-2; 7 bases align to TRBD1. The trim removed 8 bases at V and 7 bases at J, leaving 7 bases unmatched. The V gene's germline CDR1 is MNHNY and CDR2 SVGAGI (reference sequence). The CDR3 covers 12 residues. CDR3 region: CASHPGTAGYTF. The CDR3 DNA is TGTGCCAGCCATCCCGGGACAGCTGGCTACACCTTC.

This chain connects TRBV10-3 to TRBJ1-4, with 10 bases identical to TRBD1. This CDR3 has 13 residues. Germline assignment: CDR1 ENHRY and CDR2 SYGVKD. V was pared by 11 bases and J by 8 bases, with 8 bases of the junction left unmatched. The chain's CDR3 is CAVSGTGEEKLFF. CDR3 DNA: TGTGCCGTTTCCGGGACAGGGGAGGAAAAACTGTTTTTT.

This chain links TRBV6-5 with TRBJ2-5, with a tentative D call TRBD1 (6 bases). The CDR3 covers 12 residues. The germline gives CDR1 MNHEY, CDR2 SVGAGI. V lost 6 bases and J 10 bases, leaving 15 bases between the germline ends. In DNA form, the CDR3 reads TGTGCCAGCAGCAGGGGCCCCGCCGTCCAGTACTTC. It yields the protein CASSRGPAVQYF.

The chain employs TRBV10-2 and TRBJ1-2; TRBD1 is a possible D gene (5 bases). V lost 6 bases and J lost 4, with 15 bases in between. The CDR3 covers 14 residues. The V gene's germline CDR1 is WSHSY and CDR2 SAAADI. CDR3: CASRETAGSYGYTF. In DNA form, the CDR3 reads TGCGCCAGCAGGGAGACGGCAGGGTCCTATGGCTACACCTTC.

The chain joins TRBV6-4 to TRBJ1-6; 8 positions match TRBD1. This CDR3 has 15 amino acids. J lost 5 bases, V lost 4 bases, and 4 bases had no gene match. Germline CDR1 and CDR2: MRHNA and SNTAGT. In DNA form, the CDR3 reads TGTGCCAGCAGTGTTACAGGGGGAAATAATTCACCCCTCCACTTT. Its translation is CASSVTGGNNSPLHF.

The CDR3 region has the DNA TGTGCCAGCGGCCTGGATTTGGCAGGAGGGGAGCTGTTTTTT. Translation gives CASGLDLAGGELFF. V and J are TRBV6-5 and TRBJ2-2; D remains unclear. CDR3 length: 14 amino acids. The V gene's germline CDR1 is MNHEY and CDR2 SVGAGI. V lost 8 bases and J 8 bases, leaving 18 bases between the germline ends.